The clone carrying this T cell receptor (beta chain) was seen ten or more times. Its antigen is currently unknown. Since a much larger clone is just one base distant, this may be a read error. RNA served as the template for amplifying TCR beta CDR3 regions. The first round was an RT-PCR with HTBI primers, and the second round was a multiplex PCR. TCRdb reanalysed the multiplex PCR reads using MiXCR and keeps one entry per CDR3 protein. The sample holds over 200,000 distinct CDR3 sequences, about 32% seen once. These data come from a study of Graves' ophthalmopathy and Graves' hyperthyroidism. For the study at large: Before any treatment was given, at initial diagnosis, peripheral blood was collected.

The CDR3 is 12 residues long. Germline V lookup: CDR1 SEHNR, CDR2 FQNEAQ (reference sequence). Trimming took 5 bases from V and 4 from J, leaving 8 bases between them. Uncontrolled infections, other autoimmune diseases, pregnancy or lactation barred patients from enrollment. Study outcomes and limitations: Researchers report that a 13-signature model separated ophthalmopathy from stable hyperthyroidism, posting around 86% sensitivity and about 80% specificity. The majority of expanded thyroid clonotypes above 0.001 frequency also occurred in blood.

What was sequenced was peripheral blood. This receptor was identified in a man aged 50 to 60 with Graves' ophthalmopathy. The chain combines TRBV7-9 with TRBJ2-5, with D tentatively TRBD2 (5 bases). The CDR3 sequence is CASSTEGETQYF. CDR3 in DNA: TGTGCCAGCAGCACAGAGGGAGAGACCCAGTACTTC.